This entry lists 30 T cell receptor beta chains sequenced from one sample in a study of T cell responses to AZD1222 COVID-19 vaccine. Assay: immunoSEQ multiplex PCR; the TCRdb copy retains only in-frame clones and omits some. The sample yields roughly 160,000 clones, approximately 90% seen once. The input for sequencing was peripheral blood, taken on day 0 of MenACWY control vaccination. These receptors all come from an adult in good health.

The chain uses TRBV2 and TRBJ2-3; D remains unclear. Germline CDR1 SNHLY, CDR2 FYNNEI. The V end lost 3 bases, the J end lost 2 bases, and 9 bases lay between the germline ends. The CDR3 runs to 14 residues. The CDR3 nucleotides are TGTGCCAGCAGTGATCACGAGAACACAGATACGCAGTATTTT. It codes for CASSDHENTDTQYF.

The chain uses TRBV15 and TRBJ2-7; the D gene is possibly TRBD2 (5 bases). Trimming shortened V by 1 base and J by 7 bases, and 14 bases separated the two germline ends. The CDR3 sequence is 14 residues long. Germline V gene data show CDR1 as LNHNV and CDR2 as YYDKDF (reference sequence). This chain's CDR3 is CATSRADLRGEQYF. CDR3 in DNA: TGTGCCACCAGCAGAGCGGACCTCCGAGGGGAGCAGTACTTC. The full variable domain, its missing parts supplied by reference TRBV15 and TRBJ2-7, is DAMVIQNPRYQVTQFGKPVTLSCSQTLNHNVMYWYQQKSSQAPKLLFHYYDKDFNNEADTPDNFQSRRPNTSFCFLDIRSPGLGDTAMYLCATSRADLRGEQYFGPGTRLTVT.

J is TRBJ2-3 and V is TRBV25-1; D is perhaps TRBD2 (6 bases). This CDR3 contains 16 residues. Germline V gives CDR1 MGHDK, CDR2 SYGVNS. Trimming pared 2 bases from V and 4 bases from J, leaving 16 bases between. CDR3 loop: CASSEVLGSGSDTQYF. The CDR3 nucleotides read TGTGCCAGCAGTGAAGTTCTCGGGAGCGGGTCAGATACGCAGTATTTT.

In this sample, this clone turned up once. The CDR3 sequence is CSVPDITGLAGDTGELFF. The CDR3 nucleotides read TGCAGCGTTCCAGATATCACCGGACTAGCGGGAGACACCGGGGAGCTGTTTTTT. The V and J genes are TRBV29-1 and TRBJ2-2, with 13 bases identical to TRBD2. CDR3 length: 18 residues. Germline V CDR1 and CDR2: SQVTM, ANQGSEA. V lost 5 bases, J lost 3 bases, and 12 bases stayed unmatched.

This clone appeared many times. This CDR3 is CATSAGGAEAFF. As DNA, the CDR3 is TGTGCCACCAGTGCGGGAGGGGCCGAAGCTTTCTTT. This chain links TRBV24-1 with TRBJ1-1; D might be TRBD1 (5 bases). Trimming pared 5 bases from V and 8 bases from J, leaving 11 bases between. CDR1 and CDR2 (germline): KGHDR, SFDVKD. The length of the CDR3 is 12 residues.

The rearrangement uses TRBV19 and TRBJ2-1, with 10 nucleotides matching TRBD2. Germline CDR1 LNHDA, CDR2 SQIVND (reference sequence). CDR3 length: 16 residues. The V and J ends lost 2 bases and 7 bases, in that order; junction bases with no gene match: 8. The DNA of the CDR3 is TGTGCCAGTAGTATATCCGCTAGCGGGAGCATGAATGAGCAGTTCTTC. It yields the protein CASSISASGSMNEQFF.

The J gene is TRBJ1-2, the V gene TRBV2; no reliable D call. Germline assignment: CDR1 SNHLY and CDR2 FYNNEI. Trimming took off 4 bases at V and 1 base at J, with 13 bases between the two ends. The CDR3 covers 15 residues. The CDR3 DNA is TGTGCCAGCAGTGTGGGCAGAGTTCTTAACTATGGCTACACCTTC. Its protein is CASSVGRVLNYGYTF.

This clone has just a few counts. This chain connects TRBV4-2 to TRBJ1-4; 7 bases are a match to TRBD1. The CDR3 is made up of 17 amino acids. CDR1 and CDR2 from the germline V gene are LGHNA and YNFKEQ. J gave up 8 bases and V 4 bases, and 16 bases lay outside the gene matches. CDR3 sequence: CASSLTNSRTGGEKLFF. CDR3 DNA sequence: TGTGCCAGCAGCCTAACAAATAGCAGGACAGGAGGCGAAAAACTGTTTTTT.

The chain recombines TRBV6-1 with TRBJ1-2; D gene uncertain. V dropped 1 base and J dropped 4 bases, with 7 bases sitting between them. From germline, CDR1 is MNHNS and CDR2 SASEGT. This CDR3 has 13 residues. CDR3 protein: CASSEDRLYGYTF. The CDR3 region has the DNA TGTGCCAGCAGTGAAGACAGACTCTATGGCTACACCTTC.

The V and J genes are TRBV29-1 and TRBJ1-2; the match to TRBD1 covers 7 bases. The junction had 6 bases not matched to a gene; V was cut back by 6 bases and J by 2 bases. Germline V lookup: CDR1 SQVTM, CDR2 ANQGSEA. The CDR3 has 13 amino acids. This chain's CDR3 is CSVRDRENYGYTF. DNA for the CDR3: TGCAGCGTGCGTGACAGGGAGAACTATGGCTACACCTTC.

This clone was recorded a few times. The V call is TRBV6-5, the J call TRBJ1-5, with no clear D. Germline V gene lookup returns CDR1 MNHEY and CDR2 SVGAGI. This CDR3 is 14 amino acids long. V was clipped by 6 bases and J by 5 bases, with 14 bases between them. The CDR3 DNA reads as TGTGCCAGCAGGGACGTTCTACTGGATCAGCCCCAGCATTTT. It translates to CASRDVLLDQPQHF.

The chain joins TRBV6-4 to TRBJ2-2; D unresolved. Germline CDR1 reads MRHNA; CDR2 reads SNTAGT. The CDR3 has 13 amino acids. V was pared by 4 bases and J by 2 bases, with 5 bases between. In nucleotides, the CDR3 is TGTGCCAGCAGTGTACAAAACACCGGGGAGCTGTTTTTT. Translating it yields CASSVQNTGELFF.

This clone was counted only a few times. The V and J genes are TRBV7-9 and TRBJ2-1; D not certain. The germline V and J ends were trimmed by 5 bases and 10 bases, with 24 bases remaining between them. The CDR3 is 16 amino acids. Germline loops: CDR1 SEHNR, CDR2 FQNEAQ (reference sequence). The CDR3: CASSPSAARTSLEQFF. DNA for the CDR3: TGTGCCAGCAGCCCCAGCGCGGCTAGAACGAGTCTGGAGCAGTTCTTC.

The V and J genes are TRBV19 and TRBJ1-2; 10 bases are a match to TRBD1. Germline-derived CDR1 and CDR2 are LNHDA and SQIVND (reference sequence). V was clipped by 2 bases and J by 7 bases; unmatched bases: 7. The CDR3 extends over 15 amino acids. The CDR3 reads CASSISDRGPFGYTF. As DNA, the CDR3 is TGTGCCAGTAGTATAAGCGACAGGGGGCCGTTTGGCTACACCTTC. The whole variable domain, remainder taken from reference TRBV19 and TRBJ1-2, is DGGITQSPKYLFRKEGQNVTLSCEQNLNHDAMYWYRQDPGQGLRLIYYSQIVNDFQKGDIAEGYSVSREKKESFPLTVTSAQKNPTAFYLCASSISDRGPFGYTFGSGTRLTVV.

This chain links TRBV5-1 with TRBJ2-7; D is unresolved. The CDR3 is 13 residues long. Germline V gene sequence: CDR1 SGHRS, CDR2 YFSETQ. V lost 1 base and J lost 2, with 7 bases in between. The CDR3 loop reads CASSLYSTYEQYF. As DNA, the CDR3 is TGCGCCAGCAGCTTGTATTCTACCTACGAGCAGTACTTC.

With regard to this clone: The sample carries other DNA sequences with the same CDR3. DNA for the CDR3: TGTGCCAGCAGCTTAGGAAATCAGCCCCAGCATTTT. It is translated as CASSLGNQPQHF. The rearrangement links TRBV7-8 to TRBJ1-5; D is unresolved. The V gene lost 1 base and the J gene lost 4 bases, with 2 bases spanning the gap. CDR1 SGHVS and CDR2 FQNEAQ come from the germline V gene. This CDR3 region has 12 residues.

The V call is TRBV7-8, the J call TRBJ1-2, with TRBD1 matching over 7 bases. Germline V gene lookup returns CDR1 SGHVS and CDR2 FQNEAQ. The CDR3 has 13 residues. J was trimmed by 10 bases and V by 4 bases; bases with no gene match: 9. CDR3 sequence (DNA): TGTGCCAGCAGCTGGGGACAGTACGAAGTCTACACCTTC. Residues: CASSWGQYEVYTF.

The chain joins TRBV18 to TRBJ2-3; D gene unclear. The length of the CDR3 is 16 residues. Germline V gene sequence: CDR1 KGHSH, CDR2 LQKENI. V dropped 0 bases and J dropped 0 bases, with 10 bases sitting between them. The CDR3 sequence is CASSPPGISSTDTQYF. The CDR3 region has the DNA TGTGCCAGCTCACCACCGGGAATTTCTAGCACAGATACGCAGTATTTT.

The chain employs TRBV27 and TRBJ2-7, with D tentatively TRBD1 or TRBD2 (6 bases each). The germline gives CDR1 MNHEY, CDR2 SMNVEV (reference sequence). Trimming removed 8 bases at V and 1 base at J, with 15 bases between. This CDR3 is 14 amino acids long. CDR3 in amino acids: CASSTGLNSYEQYF. The CDR3 DNA reads as TGTGCCAGCTCGACAGGACTAAATTCCTACGAGCAGTACTTC.

The DNA for the CDR3 is TGTGCCAGCAGTAGCGGGATGAGCTCCTACAATGAGCAGTTCTTC. It codes for CASSSGMSSYNEQFF. The chain couples TRBV2 to TRBJ2-1, with TRBD2 matching 7 bases. The CDR3 has 15 residues. Germline CDR1 reads SNHLY; CDR2 reads FYNNEI. The J segment lost 0 bases and the V segment lost 5 bases, leaving 4 bases of the junction unmatched.

V usage is TRBV5-6 and J usage is TRBJ1-2; 7 bases match TRBD1. Germline CDR1 is SGHDT and CDR2 is YYEEEE. This CDR3 spans 14 amino acids. V lost 2 bases and J lost 4; bases outside the gene matches: 5. CDR3: CASSFQGVGYGYTF. As DNA, the CDR3 is TGTGCCAGCAGCTTTCAGGGGGTGGGCTATGGCTACACCTTC.

The V and J genes are TRBV30 and TRBJ1-1; D might be TRBD1 (6 bases). Trimming removed 3 bases at V and 11 bases at J, with 19 bases between. The CDR3 is 13 amino acids. The germline V gene encodes CDR1 GTSNPN and CDR2 SVGIG (reference sequence). The CDR3 loop reads CAWRGGASTKAFF. The CDR3 nucleotides are TGTGCCTGGAGAGGGGGGGCCAGCACTAAGGCTTTCTTT.

The CDR3 loop is CASMGGTGTSQPQHF. The DNA of the CDR3 is TGTGCCAGTATGGGGGGGACAGGGACTTCTCAGCCCCAGCATTTT. The rearrangement joins TRBV19 to TRBJ1-5; the match to TRBD1 covers 9 bases. In germline, CDR1 is LNHDA, CDR2 SQIVND (reference sequence). After removal of 7 bases from V and 6 bases from J, the junction contained 10 bases not matched to a gene. The CDR3 extends over 15 amino acids.

V and J are TRBV4-3 and TRBJ2-2, with 11 bases matching TRBD2. Trimming at V came to 0 bases and at J to 6 bases, leaving 12 bases not matched to a gene. The CDR3 consists of 19 residues. Germline CDR1 LGHNA, CDR2 YSLEER. The CDR3 region has the DNA TGCGCCAGCAGCCAAGACGGGACTAGCGGTAGGAGAGGGGCCGGGGAGCTGTTTTTT. As protein: CASSQDGTSGRRGAGELFF.

Remarks on this clone: At one end the junction does not follow the germline gene, possibly because of a read error. The chain has TRBV6-5 and TRBJ1-3, with D perhaps matching TRBD1 (6 bases). The CDR3 sequence is 14 residues long. Per germline, CDR1 MNHEY and CDR2 SVGAGI. CDR3 in amino acids: CANLAVQGGEGLDF. The CDR3 DNA is TGTGCCAACTTAGCCGTACAGGGAGGGGAGGGATTGGATTTT.

This clone appeared once. V and J are TRBV14 and TRBJ2-4; no clear D gene. Trimming stripped 1 base from V and 5 bases from J, with 6 bases between. The germline CDR1 and CDR2 sequences are SGHDN and FVKESK. CDR3 size: 13 residues. CDR3 DNA: TGTGCCAGCAGCCAAGTATCCGAAAACATTCAGTACTTC. It codes for CASSQVSENIQYF.

The V call is TRBV7-8, the J call TRBJ1-2; TRBD1 matches 9 bases. The germline gives CDR1 SGHVS, CDR2 FQNEAQ. V trimming: 0 bases; J trimming: 4 bases; junction bases outside the gene matches: 3. The CDR3 has 15 residues. DNA for the CDR3: TGTGCCAGCAGCTTAGCAGGGACAGGGTCCTATGGCTACACCTTC. This encodes CASSLAGTGSYGYTF. Full variable domain (outside the CDR3, taken from reference TRBV7-8 and TRBJ1-2): GAGVSQSPRYKVAKRGQDVALRCDPISGHVSLFWYQQALGQGPEFLTYFQNEAQLDKSGLPSDRFFAERPEGSVSTLKIQRTQQEDSAVYLCASSLAGTGSYGYTFGSGTRLTVV.

V and J are TRBV24-1 and TRBJ1-5; no reliable D call. This CDR3 is built from 15 residues. Trimming removed 2 bases from V and 9 bases from J, with 16 bases in between. CDR1 is KGHDR, CDR2 SFDVKD, per germline. CDR3 in DNA: TGTGCCACCAGTGATTCTGGGAACCCTGGTCGGCCCCAGCATTTT. Amino acids: CATSDSGNPGRPQHF.

The chain recombines TRBV11-2 with TRBJ2-1; the match to TRBD1 covers 8 bases. After removal of 1 base from V and 0 bases from J, the junction contained 8 bases not matched to a gene. The CDR3 is 18 amino acids. Per germline, CDR1 SGHAT and CDR2 FQNNGV. CDR3 bases: TGTGCCAGCAGCTTAGGGACAGGGTCTGCAAGCTCCTACAATGAGCAGTTCTTC. It is translated as CASSLGTGSASSYNEQFF.

CDR3 loop: CASSQDETSGRSEQYF. The CDR3, as DNA: TGTGCCAGCAGCCAAGATGAAACTAGCGGGAGGAGCGAGCAGTACTTC. The V call is TRBV3-1 (or the pseudogene TRBV3-2), the J call TRBJ2-7, with TRBD2 matching over 12 bases. With 0 bases clipped from V and 6 bases from J, the junction kept 6 bases outside the gene matches. The CDR3 contains 16 residues. The V gene's germline CDR1 is LGHDT and CDR2 YNNKEL (reference sequence).